The next 23 T cell receptor beta chains were all read from a single sample in a study of T cells in Graves' hyperthyroidism and ophthalmopathy. RNA transcripts provided the source from which TCR beta CDR3 regions were amplified. In the first-round RT-PCR of the TCR CDR3, the HTBI primer set was used. TCRdb itself ran the multiplex PCR reads through MiXCR, one entry per CDR3 protein. The sample has a few hundred thousand distinct CDR3 sequences; approximately 15% are singletons. The sample consisted of blood. These receptors were taken from a woman in her twenties or thirties with Graves' hyperthyroidism.

The chain has TRBV19 and TRBJ1-1; D is undetermined. Looked up from germline, CDR1 is LNHDA and CDR2 is SQIVND (reference sequence). The CDR3 totals 15 residues. The V end was cut by 3 bases, the J end by 5 bases, with 16 bases between. The chain's CDR3 is CASSIDLLRVTEAFF. Written as DNA, the CDR3 is TGTGCCAGTAGTATTGACCTACTGAGGGTGACTGAAGCTTTCTTT.

V gene TRBV28 combines with J gene TRBJ1-3, with TRBD1 as a possible D gene (6 bases). V lost 6 bases to trimming and J lost 0 bases, with 15 bases between them. The CDR3 length is 16 residues. Germline CDR1 is MDHEN and CDR2 is SYDVKM. CDR3 coding DNA: TGTGCCAGCAGCCGAAACAGGGTTATCTCTGGAAACACCATATATTTT. Translating it yields CASSRNRVISGNTIYF.

Only a few counts were recorded for this clonotype. V usage is TRBV11-2 and J usage is TRBJ2-2; weak D call: TRBD2 (6 bases). V lost 1 base and J 3 bases, leaving 9 bases between the germline ends. Germline V gene sequence: CDR1 SGHAT, CDR2 FQNNGV. CDR3 size: 15 residues. CDR3 DNA sequence: TGTGCCAGCAGCTTAGGACTAGAATACACCGGGGAGCTGTTTTTT. Protein sequence: CASSLGLEYTGELFF.

This clonotype was seen at least ten times. The chain carries TRBV4-1 and TRBJ2-7; the D call may be TRBD1 or TRBD2 (5 bases each). Germline-derived CDR1 and CDR2 are MGHRA and YSYEKL. The CDR3 covers 15 residues. V lost 5 bases and J 1 base, leaving 15 bases between the germline ends. The CDR3 is CASSSQGPGSYEQYF. For the CDR3, the DNA is TGCGCCAGCAGCAGCCAGGGTCCGGGATCCTACGAGCAGTACTTC.

This clonotype was counted many times. This chain joins TRBV6-6 and TRBJ1-4; D is possibly TRBD1 (5 bases). The germline CDR1 and CDR2 sequences are MNHNY and SVGAGI (reference sequence). The CDR3 consists of 15 residues. Deletions cut 0 bases from V and 10 bases from J, with 15 bases between. The CDR3 sequence is CASSYSFQGLGKLFF. CDR3 coding DNA: TGTGCCAGCAGTTACTCGTTCCAGGGACTAGGAAAACTGTTTTTT.

The chain carries TRBV10-1 and TRBJ2-1, with a weak D call TRBD2 (6 bases). The CDR3 covers 14 residues. Germline V CDR1 and CDR2: WNHNN, SYGVQD (reference sequence). Trimming took 3 bases from V and 5 from J, leaving 11 bases between them. Written as DNA, the CDR3 is TGCGCCAGCAGTGACGGGAAGCGGGACAATGAGCAGTTCTTC. This sequence encodes CASSDGKRDNEQFF.

This clonotype was detected a few times. The V call is TRBV24-1, the J call TRBJ1-5, with a possible D match to TRBD1 (5 bases). CDR1 and CDR2 from the germline V gene are KGHDR and SFDVKD. The CDR3 sequence is 16 residues long. V was cut by 3 bases and J by 4 bases, with 15 bases left in between. This CDR3 reads CATSDGARGVNQPQHF. CDR3 DNA: TGTGCCACCAGTGATGGCGCCCGGGGGGTTAATCAGCCCCAGCATTTT.

The table lists this clonotype with a few counts. J is TRBJ1-4 and V is TRBV27, with 7 bases that match TRBD1. This CDR3 contains 14 residues. V was pared by 6 bases and J by 3 bases, with 4 bases of the junction left unmatched. Germline lookup yields CDR1 MNHEY and CDR2 SMNVEV (reference sequence). The chain's CDR3 is CASRAGTANEKLFF. The CDR3 nucleotides are TGTGCCAGCAGAGCCGGGACAGCTAATGAAAAACTGTTTTTT.

This clonotype was detected ten times or more. The V and J genes are TRBV6-1 and TRBJ2-3; 7 bases line up with TRBD2. V lost 10 bases, J lost 2 bases, and 12 bases stayed unmatched. The CDR3 has 15 residues. CDR1 and CDR2 (germline): MNHNS, SASEGT. CDR3: CATTPGGGLTDTQYF. Here the CDR3 DNA reads TGTGCCACCACCCCGGGCGGGGGACTCACAGATACGCAGTATTTT.

Here the CDR3 DNA reads TGCAGCGTTGTAGAGGGGGCTAATGAAAAACTGTTTTTT. The encoded protein is CSVVEGANEKLFF. The chain combines TRBV29-1 with TRBJ1-4; weak D call: TRBD1 (6 bases). The germline V and J ends were trimmed by 4 bases and 3 bases, with 9 bases remaining between them. There are 13 residues in the CDR3. CDR1 and CDR2 from the germline V gene are SQVTM and ANQGSEA.

This chain links TRBV24-1 with TRBJ2-1, with TRBD2 identical over 9 bases. Germline CDR1 reads KGHDR; CDR2 reads SFDVKD. This CDR3 region has 17 residues. Trimming cost V 5 bases and J 0 bases; bases outside gene matches: 7. DNA for the CDR3: TGTGCCACCAGTGTGGCGGGAGGGATAGGCTCCTACAATGAGCAGTTCTTC. This gives the protein CATSVAGGIGSYNEQFF.

The table lists this clonotype with many counts. The V gene is TRBV3-1, the J gene TRBJ2-7; unclear D gene. In germline, CDR1 is LGHDT, CDR2 YNNKEL (reference sequence). The CDR3 consists of 15 residues. The V and J ends lost 1 base and 3 bases respectively, with 13 bases between them. The CDR3 sequence: CASSQGRLGFYEQYF. The CDR3, as DNA: TGTGCCAGCAGCCAAGGAAGGTTGGGATTCTACGAGCAGTACTTC.

There are many counts of this clonotype. The chain links TRBV11-2 to TRBJ2-7; a weak D match, TRBD1 (6 bases). The CDR3 consists of 14 residues. The germline V and J ends were trimmed by 5 bases and 3 bases, with 14 bases remaining between them. Germline V lookup: CDR1 SGHAT, CDR2 FQNNGV. CDR3: CASSDDRRVYEQYF. Written as DNA, the CDR3 is TGTGCCAGCAGCGACGACAGGCGGGTCTACGAGCAGTACTTC.

The V and J genes are TRBV28 and TRBJ1-1; 7 nucleotides align to TRBD1. CDR1 MDHEN and CDR2 SYDVKM come from the germline V gene. J lost 5 bases, V lost 7 bases, and 10 bases had no gene match. This CDR3 has 14 residues. Here the CDR3 reads CASTPSRGKTEAFF. The DNA for the CDR3 is TGTGCCAGCACCCCGAGCAGGGGGAAAACTGAAGCTTTCTTT.

This chain uses TRBV19 with TRBJ2-6, with D unclear. The CDR3 is 14 amino acids. Deletions cut 7 bases from V and 1 base from J, with 8 bases between. Looked up from germline, CDR1 is LNHDA and CDR2 is SQIVND (reference sequence). CDR3 sequence: CASKRASGANVLTF. In DNA form, the CDR3 reads TGTGCCAGTAAACGGGCGTCTGGGGCCAACGTCCTGACTTTC.

Many counts were recorded for this clonotype. The chain combines TRBV6-1 with TRBJ1-1; D might be TRBD1 (6 bases). Germline-derived CDR1 and CDR2 are MNHNS and SASEGT. The CDR3 covers 14 residues. V was trimmed by 5 bases and J by 2 bases, leaving 12 bases between them. The CDR3 region has the DNA TGTGCCAGCAGTCCAACAGGGTTCAACACTGAAGCTTTCTTT. This encodes CASSPTGFNTEAFF.

This clonotype has at least ten counts. This chain links TRBV2 with TRBJ2-7, with 7 bases that match TRBD1. CDR3 length: 15 amino acids. CDR1 and CDR2 from the germline V gene are SNHLY and FYNNEI. The J segment lost 0 bases and the V segment lost 6 bases, leaving 8 bases of the junction unmatched. The CDR3, as DNA: TGTGCCAGCAGCCCGACAGGGACCCTCTCCTACGAGCAGTACTTC. This encodes CASSPTGTLSYEQYF.

The chain uses TRBV3-1 and TRBJ1-6; 8 positions match TRBD1. This CDR3 has 15 amino acids. J was trimmed by 10 bases and V by 4 bases; bases with no gene match: 9. CDR1 is LGHDT and CDR2 is YNNKEL in the germline V gene (reference sequence). The CDR3 here is CASSRVRDRTSPLHF. The DNA for the CDR3 is TGTGCCAGCAGCCGCGTACGGGACAGGACCTCACCCCTCCACTTT.

This clonotype has at least ten counts. The rearrangement links TRBV11-3 to TRBJ2-3; D remains unclear. Looked up from germline, CDR1 is SGHNT and CDR2 is YENEEA. Trimming took 5 bases from V and 3 from J, leaving 12 bases between them. The CDR3 extends over 14 amino acids. CDR3 loop: CASSAGSRTDTQYF. CDR3 bases: TGTGCCAGCAGCGCCGGTAGTCGGACAGATACGCAGTATTTT.

The chain employs TRBV9 and TRBJ2-3; D gene uncertain. Per the germline V gene, CDR1 is SGDLS and CDR2 is YYNGEE. This CDR3 is 15 amino acids long. V gave up 0 bases and J gave up 4 bases, with 12 bases separating them. The DNA of the CDR3 is TGTGCCAGCAGCGTAGCGGGTACTACGGCAGATACGCAGTATTTT. It translates to CASSVAGTTADTQYF. Supplemented by reference TRBV9 and TRBJ2-3, the full variable domain reads DSGVTQTPKHLITATGQRVTLRCSPRSGDLSVYWYQQSLDQGLQFLIQYYNGEERAKGNILERFSAQQFPDLHSELNLSSLELGDSALYFCASSVAGTTADTQYFGPGTRLTVL.

The table lists this clonotype with many counts. The chain recombines TRBV3-1 with TRBJ2-7; 9 bases match TRBD1. The germline CDR1 and CDR2 sequences are LGHDT and YNNKEL (reference sequence). V trimming: 1 base; J trimming: 6 bases; junction bases outside the gene matches: 22. CDR3 size: 20 residues. Here the CDR3 reads CASSQVLKLSSLGTGPEQYF. The CDR3 DNA sequence: TGTGCCAGCAGCCAAGTTTTGAAGCTAAGTAGTCTGGGGACAGGGCCCGAGCAGTACTTC.

This clonotype was detected ten times or more. The chain couples TRBV28 to TRBJ2-5; weak D call: TRBD2 (7 bases). This CDR3 comprises 14 residues. Germline loops: CDR1 MDHEN, CDR2 SYDVKM. V was clipped by 6 bases and J by 5 bases, with 16 bases between them. CDR3 sequence: CASRPGGALETQYF. The CDR3 nucleotides read TGTGCCAGCAGGCCGGGGGGCGCACTGGAGACCCAGTACTTC.

The chain joins TRBV27 to TRBJ1-4, with a tentative D call TRBD1 (5 bases). CDR3 length: 15 residues. Germline loops: CDR1 MNHEY, CDR2 SMNVEV (reference sequence). With 5 bases removed from V and 8 bases from J, the gap between germline ends came to 18 bases. The CDR3 DNA follows: TGTGCCAGCAGTCCGGAGGGACGGACTGGGGAAAAACTGTTTTTT. This gives the protein CASSPEGRTGEKLFF. Drawing the rest from reference TRBV27 and TRBJ1-4, the complete variable domain is EAQVTQNPRYLITVTGKKLTVTCSQNMNHEYMSWYRQDPGLGLRQIYYSMNVEVTDKGDVPEGYKVSRKEKRNFPLILESPSPNQTSLYFCASSPEGRTGEKLFFGSGTQLSVL.